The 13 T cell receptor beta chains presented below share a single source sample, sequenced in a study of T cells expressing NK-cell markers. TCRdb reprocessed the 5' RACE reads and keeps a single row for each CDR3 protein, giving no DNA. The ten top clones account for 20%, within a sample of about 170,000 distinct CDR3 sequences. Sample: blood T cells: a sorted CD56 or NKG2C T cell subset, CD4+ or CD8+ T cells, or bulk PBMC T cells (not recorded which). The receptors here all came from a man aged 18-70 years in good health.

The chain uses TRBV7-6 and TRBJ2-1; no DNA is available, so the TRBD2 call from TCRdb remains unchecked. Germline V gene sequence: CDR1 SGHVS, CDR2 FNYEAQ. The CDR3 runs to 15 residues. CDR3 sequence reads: CASSPKSGGYNEQFF.

This chain's CDR3 is CASSSIHVTGYEQYF. The chain has TRBV5-6 and TRBJ2-7; TCRdb's assignment of TRBD1 cannot be checked, as there is no DNA. CDR3 length equals 15 residues. Germline V gene sequence: CDR1 SGHDT, CDR2 YYEEEE.

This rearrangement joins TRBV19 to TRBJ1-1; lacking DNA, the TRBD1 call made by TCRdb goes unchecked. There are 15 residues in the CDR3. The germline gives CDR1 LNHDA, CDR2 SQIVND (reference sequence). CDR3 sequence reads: CASSMGAPLNTEAFF.

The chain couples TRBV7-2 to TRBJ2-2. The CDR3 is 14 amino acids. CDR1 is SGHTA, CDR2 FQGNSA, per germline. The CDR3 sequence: CASSLALSPGELFF.

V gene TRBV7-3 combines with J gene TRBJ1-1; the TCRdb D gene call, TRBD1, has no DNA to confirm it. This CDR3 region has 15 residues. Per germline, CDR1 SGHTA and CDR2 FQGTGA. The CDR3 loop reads CASSLIAGGNTEAFF.

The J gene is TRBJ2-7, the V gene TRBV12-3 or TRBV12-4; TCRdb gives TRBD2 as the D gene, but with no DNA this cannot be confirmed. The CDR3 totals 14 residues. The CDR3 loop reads CASSPEGLSYEQYF.

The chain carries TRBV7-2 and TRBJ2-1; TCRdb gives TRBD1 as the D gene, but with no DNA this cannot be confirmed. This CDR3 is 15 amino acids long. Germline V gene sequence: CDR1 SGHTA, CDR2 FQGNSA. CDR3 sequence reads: CASSSSGTKYNEQFF.

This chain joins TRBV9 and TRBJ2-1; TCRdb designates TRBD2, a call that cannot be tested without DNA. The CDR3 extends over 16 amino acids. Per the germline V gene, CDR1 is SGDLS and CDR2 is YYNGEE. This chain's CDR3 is CASSALAGPAYNEQFF.

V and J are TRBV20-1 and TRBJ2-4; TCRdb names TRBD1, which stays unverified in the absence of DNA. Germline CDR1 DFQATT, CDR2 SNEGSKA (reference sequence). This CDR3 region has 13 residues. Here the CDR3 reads CSAGGGRKNIQYF.

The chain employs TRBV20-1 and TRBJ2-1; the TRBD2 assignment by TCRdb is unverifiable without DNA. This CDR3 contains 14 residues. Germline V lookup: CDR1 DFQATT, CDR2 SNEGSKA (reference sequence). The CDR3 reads CSARSLDSYNEQFF.

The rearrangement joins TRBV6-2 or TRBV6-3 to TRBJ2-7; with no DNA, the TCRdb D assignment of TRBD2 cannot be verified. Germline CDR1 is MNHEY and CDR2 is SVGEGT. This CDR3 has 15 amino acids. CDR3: CASSYSGEGSHEQYF.

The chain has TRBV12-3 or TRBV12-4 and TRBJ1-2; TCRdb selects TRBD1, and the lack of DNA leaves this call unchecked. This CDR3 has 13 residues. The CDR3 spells CASSFREHYGYTF.

CDR3 residues: CASSFSANLGYGYTF. V is TRBV12-3 or TRBV12-4 and J is TRBJ1-2. This CDR3 is 15 amino acids long.